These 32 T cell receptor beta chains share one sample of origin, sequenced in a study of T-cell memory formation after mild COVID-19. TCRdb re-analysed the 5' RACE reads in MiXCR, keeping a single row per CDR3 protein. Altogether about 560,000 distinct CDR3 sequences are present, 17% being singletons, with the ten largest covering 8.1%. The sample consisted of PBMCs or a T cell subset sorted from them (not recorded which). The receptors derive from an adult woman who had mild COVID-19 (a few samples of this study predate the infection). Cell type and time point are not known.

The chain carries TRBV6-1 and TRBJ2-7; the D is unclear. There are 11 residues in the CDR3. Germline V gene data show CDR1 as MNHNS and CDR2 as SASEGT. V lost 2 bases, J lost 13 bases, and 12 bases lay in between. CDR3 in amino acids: CASSEPRPLYF. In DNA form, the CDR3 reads TGTGCCAGCAGTGAACCCAGGCCCCTCTACTTC.

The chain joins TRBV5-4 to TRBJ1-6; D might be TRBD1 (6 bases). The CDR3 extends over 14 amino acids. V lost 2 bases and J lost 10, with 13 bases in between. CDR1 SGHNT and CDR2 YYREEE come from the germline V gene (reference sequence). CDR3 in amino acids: CASSFRDNGSPLHF. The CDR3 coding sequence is TGTGCCAGCAGCTTTCGGGACAACGGGTCACCCCTCCACTTT.

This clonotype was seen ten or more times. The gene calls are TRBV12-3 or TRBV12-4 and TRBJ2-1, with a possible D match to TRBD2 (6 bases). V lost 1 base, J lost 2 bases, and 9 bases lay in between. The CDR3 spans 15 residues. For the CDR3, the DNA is TGTGCCAGCAGTTTAGGCGGGGAAGCCTACAATGAGCAGTTCTTC. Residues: CASSLGGEAYNEQFF.

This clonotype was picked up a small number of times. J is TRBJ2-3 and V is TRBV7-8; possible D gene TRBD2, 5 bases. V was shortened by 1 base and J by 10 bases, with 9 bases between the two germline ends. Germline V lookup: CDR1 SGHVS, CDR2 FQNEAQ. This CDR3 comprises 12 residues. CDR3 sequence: CASSLEARAQYF. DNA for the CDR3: TGTGCCAGCAGCTTAGAAGCGAGGGCGCAGTATTTT.

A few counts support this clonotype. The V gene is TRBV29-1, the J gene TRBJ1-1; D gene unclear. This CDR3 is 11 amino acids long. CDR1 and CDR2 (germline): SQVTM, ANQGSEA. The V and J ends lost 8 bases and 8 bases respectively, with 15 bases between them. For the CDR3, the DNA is TGCAGCTCAGTAATGGTGGGAGAAGCTTTCTTT. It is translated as CSSVMVGEAFF.

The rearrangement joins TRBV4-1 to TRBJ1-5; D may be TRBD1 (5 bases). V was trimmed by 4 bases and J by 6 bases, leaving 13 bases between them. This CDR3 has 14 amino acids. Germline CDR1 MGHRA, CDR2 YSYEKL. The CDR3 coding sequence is TGCGCCAGCAGCCGCCAATTGGGGGGTCAGCCCCAGCATTTT. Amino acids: CASSRQLGGQPQHF.

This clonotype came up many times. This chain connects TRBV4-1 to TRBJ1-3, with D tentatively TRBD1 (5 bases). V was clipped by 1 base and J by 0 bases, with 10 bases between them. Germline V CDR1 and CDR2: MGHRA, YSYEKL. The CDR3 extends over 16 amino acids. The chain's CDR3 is CASSQVWGSSGNTIYF. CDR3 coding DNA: TGCGCCAGCAGCCAAGTTTGGGGCTCCTCTGGAAACACCATATATTTT.

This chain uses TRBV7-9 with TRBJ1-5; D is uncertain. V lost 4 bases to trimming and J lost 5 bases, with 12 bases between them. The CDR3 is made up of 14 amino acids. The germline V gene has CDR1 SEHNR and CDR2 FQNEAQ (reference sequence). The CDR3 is CASSSPGWDQPQHF. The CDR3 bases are TGTGCCAGCAGCTCCCCGGGATGGGATCAGCCCCAGCATTTT.

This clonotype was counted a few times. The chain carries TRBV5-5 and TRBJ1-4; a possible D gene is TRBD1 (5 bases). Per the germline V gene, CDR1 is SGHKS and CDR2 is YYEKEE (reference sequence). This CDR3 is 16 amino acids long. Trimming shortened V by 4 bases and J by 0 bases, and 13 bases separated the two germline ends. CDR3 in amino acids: CASSGTGSATNEKLFF. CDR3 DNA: TGTGCCAGCAGCGGGACTGGTTCCGCAACTAATGAAAAACTGTTTTTT. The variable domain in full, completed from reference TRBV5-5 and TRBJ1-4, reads DAGVTQSPTHLIKTRGQQVTLRCSPISGHKSVSWYQQVLGQGPQFIFQYYEKEERGRGNFPDRFSARQFPNYSSELNVNALLLGDSALYLCASSGTGSATNEKLFFGSGTQLSVL.

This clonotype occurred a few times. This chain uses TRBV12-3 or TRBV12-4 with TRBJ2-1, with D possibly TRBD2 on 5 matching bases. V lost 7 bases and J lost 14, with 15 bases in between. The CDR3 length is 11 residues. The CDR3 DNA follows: TGTGCCAGCACCGCGGACTTTCCGAAGTTCTTC. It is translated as CASTADFPKFF.

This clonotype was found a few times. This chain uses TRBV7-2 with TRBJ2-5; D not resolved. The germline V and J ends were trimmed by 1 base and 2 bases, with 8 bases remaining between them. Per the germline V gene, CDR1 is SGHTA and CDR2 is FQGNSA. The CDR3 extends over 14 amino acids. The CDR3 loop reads CASSLGVEQETQYF. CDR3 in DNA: TGTGCCAGCAGCTTAGGGGTGGAACAAGAGACCCAGTACTTC.

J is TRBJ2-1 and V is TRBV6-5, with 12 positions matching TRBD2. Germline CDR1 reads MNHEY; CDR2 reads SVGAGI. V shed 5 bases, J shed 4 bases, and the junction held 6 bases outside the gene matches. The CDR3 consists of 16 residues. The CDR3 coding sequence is TGTGCCAGCAGTGATGCCGGGACTAGCGGGTACAATGAGCAGTTCTTC. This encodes CASSDAGTSGYNEQFF.

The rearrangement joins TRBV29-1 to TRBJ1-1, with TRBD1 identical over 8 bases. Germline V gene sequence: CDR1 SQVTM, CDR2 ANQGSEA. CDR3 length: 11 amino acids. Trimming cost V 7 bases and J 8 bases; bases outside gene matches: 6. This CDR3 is CSAWTGPEAFF. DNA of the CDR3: TGCAGCGCATGGACAGGGCCCGAAGCTTTCTTT. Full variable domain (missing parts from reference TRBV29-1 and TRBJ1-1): SAVISQKPSRDICQRGTSLTIQCQVDSQVTMMFWYRQQPGQSLTLIATANQGSEATYESGFVIDKFPISRPNLTFSTLTVSNMSPEDSSIYLCSAWTGPEAFFGQGTRLTVV.

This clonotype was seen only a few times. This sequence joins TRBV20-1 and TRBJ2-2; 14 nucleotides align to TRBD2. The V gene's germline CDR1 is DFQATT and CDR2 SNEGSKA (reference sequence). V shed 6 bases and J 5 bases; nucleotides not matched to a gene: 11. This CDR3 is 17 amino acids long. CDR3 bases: TGCAGTGCCAAAACCGGGACTAGCGGGAGACGTACCGGGGAGCTGTTTTTT. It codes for CSAKTGTSGRRTGELFF.

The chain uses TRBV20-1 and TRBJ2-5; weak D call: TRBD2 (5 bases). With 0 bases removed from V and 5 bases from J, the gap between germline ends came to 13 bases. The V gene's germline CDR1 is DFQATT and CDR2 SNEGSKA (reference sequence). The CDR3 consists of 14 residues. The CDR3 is CSARDRSRGETQYF. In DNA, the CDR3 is TGCAGTGCTAGAGATCGGAGCCGAGGGGAGACCCAGTACTTC.

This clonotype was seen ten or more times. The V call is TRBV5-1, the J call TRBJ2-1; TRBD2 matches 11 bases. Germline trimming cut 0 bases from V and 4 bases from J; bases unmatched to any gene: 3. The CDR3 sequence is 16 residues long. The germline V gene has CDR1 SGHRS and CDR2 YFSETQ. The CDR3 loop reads CASSLEPSGRYNEQFF. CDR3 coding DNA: TGCGCCAGCAGCTTGGAACCTAGCGGGAGGTACAATGAGCAGTTCTTC.

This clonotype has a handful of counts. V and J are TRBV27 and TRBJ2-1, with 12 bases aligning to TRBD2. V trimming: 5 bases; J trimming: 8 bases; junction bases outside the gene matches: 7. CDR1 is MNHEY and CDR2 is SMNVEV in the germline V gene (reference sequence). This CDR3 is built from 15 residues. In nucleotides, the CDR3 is TGTGCCAGCAGTCTGCGGACTAGCGGGATCCATGAGCAGTTCTTC. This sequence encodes CASSLRTSGIHEQFF.

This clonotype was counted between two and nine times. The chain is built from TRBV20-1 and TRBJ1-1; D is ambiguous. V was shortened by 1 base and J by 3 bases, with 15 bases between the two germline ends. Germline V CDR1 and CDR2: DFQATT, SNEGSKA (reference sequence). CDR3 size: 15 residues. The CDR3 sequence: CSARGVGNGDTEAFF. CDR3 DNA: TGCAGTGCTAGAGGGGTAGGAAATGGGGACACTGAAGCTTTCTTT.

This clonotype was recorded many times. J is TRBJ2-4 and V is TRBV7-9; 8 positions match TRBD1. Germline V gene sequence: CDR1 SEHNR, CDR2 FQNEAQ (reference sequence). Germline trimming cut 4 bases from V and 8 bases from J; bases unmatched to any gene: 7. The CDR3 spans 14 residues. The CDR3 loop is CASSSDRVWDIQYF. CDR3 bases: TGTGCCAGCAGCTCGGACAGGGTTTGGGACATTCAGTACTTC.

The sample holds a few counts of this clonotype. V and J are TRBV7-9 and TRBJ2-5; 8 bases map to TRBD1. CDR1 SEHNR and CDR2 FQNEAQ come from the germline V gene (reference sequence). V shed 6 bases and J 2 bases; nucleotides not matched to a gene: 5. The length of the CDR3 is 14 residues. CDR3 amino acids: CASSRDRTQETQYF. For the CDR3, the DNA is TGTGCCAGCAGTCGGGACAGGACACAAGAGACCCAGTACTTC.

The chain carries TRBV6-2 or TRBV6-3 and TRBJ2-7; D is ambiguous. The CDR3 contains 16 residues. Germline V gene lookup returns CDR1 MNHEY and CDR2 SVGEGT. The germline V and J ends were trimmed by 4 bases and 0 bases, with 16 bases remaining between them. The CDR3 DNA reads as TGTGCCAGCAGTTCACATTCGGCGAGAGCCTCCTACGAGCAGTACTTC. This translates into CASSSHSARASYEQYF.

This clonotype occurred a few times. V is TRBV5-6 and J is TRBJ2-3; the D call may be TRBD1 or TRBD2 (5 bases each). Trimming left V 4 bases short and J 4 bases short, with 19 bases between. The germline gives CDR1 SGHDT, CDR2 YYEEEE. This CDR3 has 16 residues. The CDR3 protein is CASSRVGEGFADTQYF. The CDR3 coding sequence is TGTGCCAGCAGCCGAGTTGGTGAGGGGTTCGCAGATACGCAGTATTTT. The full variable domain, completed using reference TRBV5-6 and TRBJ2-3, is DAGVTQSPTHLIKTRGQQVTLRCSPKSGHDTVSWYQQALGQGPQFIFQYYEEEERQRGNFPDRFSGHQFPNYSSELNVNALLLGDSALYLCASSRVGEGFADTQYFGPGTRLTVL.

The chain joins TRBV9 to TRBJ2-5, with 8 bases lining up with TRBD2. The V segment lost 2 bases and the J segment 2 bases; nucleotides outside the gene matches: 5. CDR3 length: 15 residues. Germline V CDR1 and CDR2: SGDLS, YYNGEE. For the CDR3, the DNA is TGTGCCAGCAGCGTCGGGGGGGCCCCGCAAGAGACCCAGTACTTC. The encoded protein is CASSVGGAPQETQYF.

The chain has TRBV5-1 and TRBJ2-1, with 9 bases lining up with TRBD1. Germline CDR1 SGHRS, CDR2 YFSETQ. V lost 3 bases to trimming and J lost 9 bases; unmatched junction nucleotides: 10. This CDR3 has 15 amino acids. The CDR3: CASSSPPGQGGEQFF. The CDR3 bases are TGCGCCAGCAGCTCTCCTCCGGGACAGGGAGGTGAGCAGTTCTTC.

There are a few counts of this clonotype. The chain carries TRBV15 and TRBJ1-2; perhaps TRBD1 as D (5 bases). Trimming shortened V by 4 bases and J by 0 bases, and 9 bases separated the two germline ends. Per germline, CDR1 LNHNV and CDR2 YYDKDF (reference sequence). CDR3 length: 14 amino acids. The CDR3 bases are TGTGCCACCAGCATGGGGGGAACTAACTATGGCTACACCTTC. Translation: CATSMGGTNYGYTF.

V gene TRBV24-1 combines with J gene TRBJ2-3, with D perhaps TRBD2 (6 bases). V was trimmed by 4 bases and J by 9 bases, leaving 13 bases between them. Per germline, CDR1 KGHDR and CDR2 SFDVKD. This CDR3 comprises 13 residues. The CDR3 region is CATSEFGGGTQYF. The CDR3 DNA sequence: TGTGCCACCAGTGAGTTTGGTGGAGGGACGCAGTATTTT.

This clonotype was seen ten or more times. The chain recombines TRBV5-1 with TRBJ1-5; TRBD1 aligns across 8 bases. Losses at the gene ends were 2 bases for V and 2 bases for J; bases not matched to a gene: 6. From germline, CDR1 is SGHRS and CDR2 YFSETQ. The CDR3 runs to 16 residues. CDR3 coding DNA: TGCGCCAGCAGCTTATCAGGGGGCGCCGGCAATCAGCCCCAGCATTTT. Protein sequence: CASSLSGGAGNQPQHF.

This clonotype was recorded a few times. CDR3 protein: CSAQFTSGTGYGNIQYF. The CDR3 nucleotides read TGCAGCGCCCAATTTACCTCCGGGACAGGGTACGGAAACATTCAGTACTTC. The V call is TRBV29-1, the J call TRBJ2-4; the match to TRBD1 covers 9 bases. CDR3 size: 17 residues. The V segment lost 7 bases and the J segment 6 bases; nucleotides outside the gene matches: 19. The germline CDR1 and CDR2 sequences are SQVTM and ANQGSEA.

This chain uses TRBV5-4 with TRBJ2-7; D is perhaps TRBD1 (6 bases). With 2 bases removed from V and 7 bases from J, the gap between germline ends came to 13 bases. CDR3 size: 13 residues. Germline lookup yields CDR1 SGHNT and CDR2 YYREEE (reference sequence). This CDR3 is CASSFGTRGEQYF. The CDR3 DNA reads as TGTGCCAGCAGCTTTGGGACACGGGGAGAGCAGTACTTC.

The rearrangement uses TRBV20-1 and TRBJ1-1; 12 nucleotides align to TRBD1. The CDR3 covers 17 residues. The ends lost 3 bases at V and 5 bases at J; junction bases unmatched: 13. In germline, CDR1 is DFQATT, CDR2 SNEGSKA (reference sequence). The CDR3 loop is CSARITGTGGSRTEAFF. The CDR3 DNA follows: TGCAGTGCTAGGATCACTGGGACAGGGGGCTCGAGAACTGAAGCTTTCTTT.

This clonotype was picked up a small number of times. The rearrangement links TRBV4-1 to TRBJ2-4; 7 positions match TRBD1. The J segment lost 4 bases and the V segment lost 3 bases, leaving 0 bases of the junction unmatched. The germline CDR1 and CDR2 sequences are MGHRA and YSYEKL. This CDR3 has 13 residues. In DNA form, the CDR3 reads TGCGCCAGCAGCCAGGGACAGAAAAACATTCAGTACTTC. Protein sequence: CASSQGQKNIQYF.

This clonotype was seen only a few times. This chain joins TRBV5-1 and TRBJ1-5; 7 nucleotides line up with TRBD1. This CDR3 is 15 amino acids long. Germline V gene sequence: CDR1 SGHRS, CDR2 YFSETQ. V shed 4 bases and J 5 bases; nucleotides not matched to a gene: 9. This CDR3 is CASSPGTAFDQPQHF. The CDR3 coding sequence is TGCGCCAGCAGCCCGGGGACAGCCTTCGATCAGCCCCAGCATTTT.